Sequencing of this T cell receptor (beta chain) was carried out in a study of neurological immune-mediated disorders. The overall study: Relapsing-remitting patients made up about 90% of the roughly 35 multiple sclerosis patients, and secondary progressive patients made up 3. General observations from the study: Neither clinical nor MRI features were found to be associated with the multiple sclerosis repertoire cluster. Phylogenetic grouping assigned the repertoires of 18 of 34 multiple sclerosis patients to a single cluster of related CDR3 sequences. This cluster may be a repertoire-level signature.

Many counts were recorded for this clonotype. Its antigen is still unknown. Per germline, CDR1 SGHRS and CDR2 YFSETQ. V trimming: 4 bases; J trimming: 0 bases; junction bases outside the gene matches: 5. CDR3 length: 16 residues. TCRdb redid the calling of the 5' RACE reads with MiXCR, one entry per CDR3 protein. The sample has 45,000 or so distinct CDR3 sequences; around 3.3% are singletons. The genes are TRBV5-1 and TRBJ2-1, with 9 bases matching TRBD1. This clonotype was sampled from a woman in her 50s with multiple sclerosis. Source material: PBMCs. CDR3 in DNA: TGCGCCAGCAGCCCTAGACAGGGGGGCTCCTACAATGAGCAGTTCTTC. It specifies CASSPRQGGSYNEQFF.